Presented here are 17 T cell receptor beta chains from one specimen sequenced in a study of control samples from healthy donors and cancer patients. Profiling relied on immunoSEQ multiplex PCR, and the TCRdb table lists in-frame clones only, not all of them. The table includes 150,000 or so clones, approximately 93% detected once. The sequencing input was blood. The receptors originated from a man aged 18 to 29 in good health.

This chain uses TRBV5-8 with TRBJ1-1, with 10 bases aligning to TRBD1. The CDR3 is made up of 14 amino acids. V was pared by 6 bases and J by 3 bases, with 5 bases of the junction left unmatched. In germline, CDR1 is SGHTS, CDR2 YDEGEE. The CDR3 sequence is CASKPGQGYTEAFF. In nucleotides, the CDR3 is TGTGCCAGCAAACCGGGACAGGGGTACACTGAAGCTTTCTTT.

V is TRBV13 and J is TRBJ1-5, with TRBD1 matching 10 bases. J was trimmed by 7 bases and V by 5 bases; bases with no gene match: 8. From germline, CDR1 is PRHDT and CDR2 FYEKMQ (reference sequence). The CDR3 is made up of 15 amino acids. CDR3 amino acids: CASSKGQGTLQPQHF. DNA of the CDR3: TGTGCCAGCAGCAAGGGACAGGGGACTCTCCAGCCCCAGCATTTT.

The rearrangement links TRBV18 to TRBJ2-1; 8 bases are shared with TRBD1. Germline-derived CDR1 and CDR2 are KGHSH and LQKENI. The ends lost 5 bases at V and 10 bases at J; junction bases unmatched: 7. The length of the CDR3 is 13 residues. The CDR3 protein is CASSVGQDREQFF. The CDR3 region has the DNA TGTGCCAGCTCAGTGGGACAGGACAGGGAGCAGTTCTTC.

The gene calls are TRBV28 and TRBJ1-2; 7 bases match TRBD1. Germline V gene lookup returns CDR1 MDHEN and CDR2 SYDVKM. Unmatched junction bases numbered 10, after V lost 6 bases and J lost 9 bases. The CDR3 is 13 residues long. CDR3 DNA: TGTGCCAGCAGCCTAGGACAGGTCCAAAGCTACACCTTC. Encoded protein: CASSLGQVQSYTF.

This chain uses TRBV4-3 with TRBJ2-3, with D possibly matching TRBD2 (6 bases). CDR1 and CDR2 from the germline V gene are LGHNA and YSLEER. The CDR3 runs 19 residues. V lost 4 bases to trimming and J lost 2 bases, with 25 bases between them. Written as DNA, the CDR3 is TGCGCCAGCAGCCCAGGGCTCGGGAGATGGAGCGGCCCCACAGATACGCAGTATTTT. It specifies CASSPGLGRWSGPTDTQYF.

The J gene is TRBJ2-5, the V gene TRBV5-1; maybe TRBD2 (5 bases). The V gene's germline CDR1 is SGHRS and CDR2 YFSETQ. With 2 bases removed from V and 4 bases from J, the gap between germline ends came to 12 bases. The CDR3 spans 14 residues. CDR3 amino acids: CASSFGASGETQYF. DNA for the CDR3: TGCGCCAGCAGCTTTGGAGCCAGCGGAGAGACCCAGTACTTC.

V usage is TRBV28 and J usage is TRBJ1-2, with a tentative D call TRBD1 (5 bases). CDR1 is MDHEN and CDR2 is SYDVKM in the germline V gene. V was cut by 4 bases and J by 3 bases, with 12 bases left in between. There are 14 residues in the CDR3. CDR3 sequence (DNA): TGTGCCAGCAGTTGGGGCGGAAAACACTATGGCTACACCTTC. Translating it yields CASSWGGKHYGYTF.

The chain uses TRBV29-1 and TRBJ2-7, with D hard to call. The CDR3 is 12 residues long. Trimming took 4 bases from V and 3 from J, leaving 10 bases between them. The germline CDR1 and CDR2 sequences are SQVTM and ANQGSEA. Here the CDR3 reads CSVVLGYYEQYF. Written as DNA, the CDR3 is TGCAGCGTTGTTCTAGGGTACTACGAGCAGTACTTC.

Only a few counts were recorded for this clone. V gene TRBV7-9 combines with J gene TRBJ1-5; 7 positions agree with TRBD1. Germline-derived CDR1 and CDR2 are SEHNR and FQNEAQ (reference sequence). This CDR3 contains 15 residues. The V segment lost 5 bases and the J segment 7 bases; nucleotides outside the gene matches: 11. The CDR3 loop reads CASSPITGDRQPQHF. CDR3 sequence (DNA): TGTGCCAGCAGCCCGATCACAGGGGATCGCCAGCCCCAGCATTTT.

This sequence joins TRBV19 and TRBJ2-5; TRBD2 agrees at 8 bases. The junction had 11 bases not matched to a gene; V was cut back by 9 bases and J by 5 bases. The CDR3 runs 14 residues. Per the germline V gene, CDR1 is LNHDA and CDR2 is SQIVND (reference sequence). CDR3 residues: CASSAKRGSETQYF. CDR3 coding DNA: TGTGCCAGCTCGGCAAAGCGGGGGAGCGAGACCCAGTACTTC.

The chain carries TRBV18 and TRBJ2-7; no clear D gene. This CDR3 is built from 14 residues. From germline, CDR1 is KGHSH and CDR2 LQKENI. The V gene lost 8 bases and the J gene lost 2 bases, with 16 bases spanning the gap. The CDR3 reads CASRLQAATYEQYF. The CDR3 bases are TGTGCCAGCCGCCTCCAGGCAGCCACCTACGAGCAGTACTTC.

CDR3: CASSIQGSNYGYTF. The CDR3 DNA sequence: TGTGCCAGCAGTATACAGGGATCTAACTATGGCTACACCTTC. The chain joins TRBV6-5 to TRBJ1-2, with TRBD1 as a possible D gene (6 bases). V was cut by 5 bases and J by 0 bases, with 10 bases left in between. Germline-derived CDR1 and CDR2 are MNHEY and SVGAGI. CDR3 length: 14 residues.

The rearrangement joins TRBV28 to TRBJ2-1, with D possibly being TRBD2 (6 bases). The ends were cut back, 7 bases at V and 0 bases at J, with 10 bases in the middle. Germline-derived CDR1 and CDR2 are MDHEN and SYDVKM. The CDR3 sequence is 14 residues long. The CDR3 spells CASKEGSSYNEQFF. The CDR3 DNA sequence: TGTGCCAGCAAGGAGGGGAGCTCCTACAATGAGCAGTTCTTC.

V gene TRBV5-5 combines with J gene TRBJ1-1, with D perhaps matching TRBD1 (5 bases). This CDR3 region has 15 residues. Germline CDR1 reads SGHKS; CDR2 reads YYEKEE (reference sequence). Trimming took off 7 bases at V and 6 bases at J, with 22 bases between the two ends. The CDR3 sequence: CASSIRDGTRAEAFF. For the CDR3, the DNA is TGTGCCAGCTCTATTCGGGACGGCACCCGGGCTGAAGCTTTCTTT.

The chain couples TRBV5-4 to TRBJ1-5; tentative D call: TRBD1 (5 bases). The V and J ends lost 5 bases and 4 bases respectively, with 10 bases between them. The CDR3 has 13 residues. Germline V CDR1 and CDR2: SGHNT, YYREEE (reference sequence). The CDR3 DNA reads TGTGCCAGCAGTAGGGCAGGGAATCAGCCCCAGCATTTT. This sequence encodes CASSRAGNQPQHF.

V and J are TRBV20-1 and TRBJ2-3; no clear D gene. The V end lost 3 bases, the J end lost 8 bases, and 30 bases lay between the germline ends. The CDR3 has 18 amino acids. CDR1 is DFQATT and CDR2 is SNEGSKA in the germline V gene (reference sequence). The CDR3, as DNA: TGCAGTGCTAGTCCTGGAGTAGAGGTGACCCGGCGGTGGGGTACGCAGTATTTT. Protein: CSASPGVEVTRRWGTQYF.

The chain couples TRBV11-2 to TRBJ1-4; no reliable D call. The CDR3 covers 13 residues. The germline V and J ends were trimmed by 8 bases and 0 bases, with 7 bases remaining between them. CDR1 is SGHAT, CDR2 FQNNGV, per germline. The CDR3 coding sequence is TGTGCCAGCCGGCGGGCAACTAATGAAAAACTGTTTTTT. Amino acids: CASRRATNEKLFF.